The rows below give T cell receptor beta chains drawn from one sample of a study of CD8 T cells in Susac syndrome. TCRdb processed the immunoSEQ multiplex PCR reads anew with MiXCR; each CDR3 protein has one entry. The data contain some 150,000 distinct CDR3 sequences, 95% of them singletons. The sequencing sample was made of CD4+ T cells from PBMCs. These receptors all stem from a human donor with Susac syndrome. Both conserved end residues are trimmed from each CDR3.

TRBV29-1	SVGAGGRTEAF
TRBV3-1	ASSQKPDRGEAF
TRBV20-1	SARGGAPWETQY
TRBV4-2	ASSQGRGVNSPLH
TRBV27	ASSSPLLGQETQY
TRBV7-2	ASSPGEDRVYNEQF
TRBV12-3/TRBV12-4	ASSWGSGNTIY
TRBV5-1	ASSPLAGESEQF
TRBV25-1	ATTSSGGGVGGETQY
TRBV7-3	ASRNGGGDQPQH
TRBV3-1	ASSPGGGSSPLH
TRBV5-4	ASSVDSSGNTIY
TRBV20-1	SARGDRGNQPQH
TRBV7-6	ASSLAEGEQY
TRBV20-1	SAPPTGQYNEQF
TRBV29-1	SGTQGEDYGYT
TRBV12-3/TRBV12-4	ASSHRVGSYGYT
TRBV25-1	ASPENTWCNQPQH
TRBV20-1	SARGDKSYNSPLH
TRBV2	ASSVDRAQETQY
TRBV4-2	ASSQAGTTSSYEQY
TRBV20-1	SAPGQYTEAF
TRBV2	ASSVYEQY
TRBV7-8	ASSPNQGNTHSPLH
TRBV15	ATSRAGDRGNYGYT
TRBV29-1	SVSVGRGTGELF
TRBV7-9	ASSSQSEAF
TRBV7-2	ASVPPGLRTDTQY
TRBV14	ASSQPPANVLT
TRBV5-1	ASTFGGDTEAF
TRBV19	ASSARLAGVNEQF
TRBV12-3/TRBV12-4	ASSLGRLAAYNEQF
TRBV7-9	ASSWRQGLIETQY
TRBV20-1	SASDTYNEQF
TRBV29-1	SVEGRPGEKLF
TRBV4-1	ASSLVGGSGLF
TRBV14	ASSQDGGGGIGTEAF
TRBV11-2	ASSNIRGPYGYT
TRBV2	ASTLRSGNTIY
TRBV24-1	ATSERGGGGEQF
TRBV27	ASRRSGDPSGDTQY
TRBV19	ASSRPDRERRLGANVLT
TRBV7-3	ASSFSGGTNTGELF
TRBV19	ASGYRGSNPYEQY
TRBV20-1	SARDLLEGTDTQY
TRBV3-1	ASSQDFGGNTEAF
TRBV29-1	SAGGARNEQF
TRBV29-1	SVDRGSKQF
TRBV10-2	ASSESAGRDEKLF